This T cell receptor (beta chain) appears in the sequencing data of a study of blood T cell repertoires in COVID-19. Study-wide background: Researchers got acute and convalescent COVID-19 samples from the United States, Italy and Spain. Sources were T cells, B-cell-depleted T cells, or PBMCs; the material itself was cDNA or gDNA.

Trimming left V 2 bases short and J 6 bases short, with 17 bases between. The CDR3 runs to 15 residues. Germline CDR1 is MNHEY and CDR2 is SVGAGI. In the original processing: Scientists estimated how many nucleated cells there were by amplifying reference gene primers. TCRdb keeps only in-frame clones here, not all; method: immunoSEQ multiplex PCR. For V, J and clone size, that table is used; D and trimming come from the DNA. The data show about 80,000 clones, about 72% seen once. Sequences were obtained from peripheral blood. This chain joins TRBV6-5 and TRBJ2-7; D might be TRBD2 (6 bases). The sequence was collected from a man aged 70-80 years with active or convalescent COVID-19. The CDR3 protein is CASSYVGGVEREQYF. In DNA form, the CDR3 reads TGTGCCAGCAGTTACGTAGGAGGGGTCGAGCGCGAGCAGTACTTC.